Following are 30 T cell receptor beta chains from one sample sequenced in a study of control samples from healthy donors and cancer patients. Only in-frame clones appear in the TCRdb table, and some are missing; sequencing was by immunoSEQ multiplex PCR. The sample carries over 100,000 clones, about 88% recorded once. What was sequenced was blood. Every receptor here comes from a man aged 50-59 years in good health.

The CDR3, as DNA: TGTGCCAGTAGGAATCCCGGGGGACGGATTAATGAAAAACTGTTTTTT. Translating gives CASRNPGGRINEKLFF. V usage is TRBV19 and J usage is TRBJ1-4; tentatively, D is TRBD1 (5 bases). The V gene lost 6 bases and the J gene lost 4 bases, with 18 bases spanning the gap. Germline CDR1 reads LNHDA; CDR2 reads SQIVND (reference sequence). The CDR3 has 16 amino acids.

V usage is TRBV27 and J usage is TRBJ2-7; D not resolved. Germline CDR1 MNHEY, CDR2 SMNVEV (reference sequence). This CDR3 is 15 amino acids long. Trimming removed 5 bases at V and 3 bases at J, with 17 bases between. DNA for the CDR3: TGTGCCAGCAGTCACCTATCGCAGATGGACTACGAGCAGTACTTC. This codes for CASSHLSQMDYEQYF.

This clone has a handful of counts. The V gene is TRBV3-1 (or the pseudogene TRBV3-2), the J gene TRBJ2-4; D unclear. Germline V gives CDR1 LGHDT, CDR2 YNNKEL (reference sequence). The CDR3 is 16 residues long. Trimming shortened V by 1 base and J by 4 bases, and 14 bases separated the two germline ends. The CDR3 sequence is CASSQGPYTTKNIQYF. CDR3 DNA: TGTGCCAGCAGCCAAGGTCCCTATACAACTAAAAACATTCAGTACTTC.

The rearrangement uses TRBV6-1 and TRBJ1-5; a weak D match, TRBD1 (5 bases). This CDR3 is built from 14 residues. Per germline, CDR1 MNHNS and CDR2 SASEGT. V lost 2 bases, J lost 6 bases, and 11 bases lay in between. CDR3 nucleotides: TGTGCCAGCAGTGAACAGGGAGGCAGTCAGCCCCAGCATTTT. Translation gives CASSEQGGSQPQHF.

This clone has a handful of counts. CDR3 residues: CSASQTGGFNEKLFF. CDR3 bases: TGCAGTGCTAGTCAAACAGGGGGTTTTAATGAAAAACTGTTTTTT. This chain links TRBV20-1 with TRBJ1-4; 8 positions agree with TRBD1. This CDR3 is built from 15 residues. Looked up from germline, CDR1 is DFQATT and CDR2 is SNEGSKA (reference sequence). Trimming took 3 bases from V and 4 from J; bases not matched to a gene: 7.

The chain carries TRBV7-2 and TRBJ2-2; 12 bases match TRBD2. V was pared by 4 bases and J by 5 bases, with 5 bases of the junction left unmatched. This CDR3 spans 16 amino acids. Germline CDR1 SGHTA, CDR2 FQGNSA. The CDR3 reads CASSSASGGATGELFF. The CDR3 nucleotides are TGTGCCAGCAGCTCCGCTAGCGGGGGGGCAACCGGGGAGCTGTTTTTT. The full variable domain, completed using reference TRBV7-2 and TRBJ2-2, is GAGVSQSPSNKVTEKGKDVELRCDPISGHTALYWYRQSLGQGLEFLIYFQGNSAPDKSGLPSDRFSAERTGGSVSTLTIQRTQQEDSAVYLCASSSASGGATGELFFGEGSRLTVL.

Here the CDR3 DNA reads TGTGCCACCAGCCGTCGTGCGAACGGGGAGCTGTTTTTT. Protein: CATSRRANGELFF. The chain combines TRBV15 with TRBJ2-2; D gene unclear. The CDR3 has 13 amino acids. The germline CDR1 and CDR2 sequences are LNHNV and YYDKDF (reference sequence). Between the trimmed V and J ends, which lost 5 bases and 7 bases, there was a span of 11 bases.

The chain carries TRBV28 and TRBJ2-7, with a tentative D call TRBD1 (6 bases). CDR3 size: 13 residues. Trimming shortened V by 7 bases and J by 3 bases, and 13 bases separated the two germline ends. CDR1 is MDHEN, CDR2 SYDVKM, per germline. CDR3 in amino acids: CASMVQGYYEQYF. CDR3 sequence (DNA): TGTGCCAGCATGGTTCAGGGGTACTACGAGCAGTACTTC.

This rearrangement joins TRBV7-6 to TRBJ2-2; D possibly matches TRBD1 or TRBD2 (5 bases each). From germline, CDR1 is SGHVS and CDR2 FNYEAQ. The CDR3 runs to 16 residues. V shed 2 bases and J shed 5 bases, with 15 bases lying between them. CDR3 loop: CASSLRGRVGTGELFF. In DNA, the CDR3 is TGTGCCAGCAGCTTACGGGGCAGAGTAGGGACCGGGGAGCTGTTTTTT.

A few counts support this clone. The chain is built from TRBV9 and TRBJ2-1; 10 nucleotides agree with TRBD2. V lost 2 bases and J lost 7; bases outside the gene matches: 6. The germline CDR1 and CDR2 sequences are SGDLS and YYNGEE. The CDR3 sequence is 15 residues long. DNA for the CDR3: TGTGCCAGCAGCGTGAGCGGGGGGGCTGGGAATGAGCAGTTCTTC. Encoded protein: CASSVSGGAGNEQFF.

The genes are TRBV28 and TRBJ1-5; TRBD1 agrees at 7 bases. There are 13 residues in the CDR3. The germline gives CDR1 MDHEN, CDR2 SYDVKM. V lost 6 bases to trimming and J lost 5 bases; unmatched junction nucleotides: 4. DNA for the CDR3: TGTGCCAGCAGCCTCACAGGGGATCAGCCCCAGCATTTT. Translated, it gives CASSLTGDQPQHF.

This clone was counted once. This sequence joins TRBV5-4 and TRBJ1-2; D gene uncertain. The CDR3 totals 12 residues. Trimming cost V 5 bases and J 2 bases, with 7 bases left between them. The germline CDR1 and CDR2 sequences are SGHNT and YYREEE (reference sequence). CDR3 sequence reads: CASSDTNYGYTF. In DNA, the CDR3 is TGTGCCAGCAGTGACACCAACTATGGCTACACCTTC.

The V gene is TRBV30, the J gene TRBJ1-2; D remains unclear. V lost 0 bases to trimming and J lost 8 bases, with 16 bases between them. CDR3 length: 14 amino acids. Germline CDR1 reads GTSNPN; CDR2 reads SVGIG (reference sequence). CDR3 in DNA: TGTGCCTGGAGTGTTGGTTTTGAGGTTGGAGGCTACACCTTC. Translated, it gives CAWSVGFEVGGYTF.

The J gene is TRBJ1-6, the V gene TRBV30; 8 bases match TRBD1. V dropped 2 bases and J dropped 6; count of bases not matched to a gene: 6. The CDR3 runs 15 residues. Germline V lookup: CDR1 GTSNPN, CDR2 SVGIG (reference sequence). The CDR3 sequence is CAWSFSGQGNSPLHF. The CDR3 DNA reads TGTGCCTGGAGTTTCTCAGGACAGGGTAATTCACCCCTCCACTTT.

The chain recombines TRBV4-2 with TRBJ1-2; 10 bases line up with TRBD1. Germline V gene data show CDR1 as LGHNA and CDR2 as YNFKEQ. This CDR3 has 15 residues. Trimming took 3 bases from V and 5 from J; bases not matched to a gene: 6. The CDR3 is CASSQSGQGPYGYTF. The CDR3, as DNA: TGTGCCAGCAGCCAGTCGGGACAGGGGCCTTATGGCTACACCTTC.

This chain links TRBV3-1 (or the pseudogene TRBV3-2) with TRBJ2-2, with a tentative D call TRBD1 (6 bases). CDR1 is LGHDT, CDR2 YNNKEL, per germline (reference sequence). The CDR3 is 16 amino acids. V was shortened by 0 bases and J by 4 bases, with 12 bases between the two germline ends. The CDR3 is CASSQDTQGFTGELFF. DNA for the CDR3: TGTGCCAGCAGCCAAGATACACAGGGTTTCACCGGGGAGCTGTTTTTT.

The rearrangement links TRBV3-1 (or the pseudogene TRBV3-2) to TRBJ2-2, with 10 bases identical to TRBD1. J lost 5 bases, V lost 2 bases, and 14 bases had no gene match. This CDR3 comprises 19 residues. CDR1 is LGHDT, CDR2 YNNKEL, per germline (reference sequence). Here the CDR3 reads CASSQQRGTGTGATGELFF. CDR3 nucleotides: TGTGCCAGCAGCCAACAACGCGGTACCGGGACAGGGGCGACCGGGGAGCTGTTTTTT.

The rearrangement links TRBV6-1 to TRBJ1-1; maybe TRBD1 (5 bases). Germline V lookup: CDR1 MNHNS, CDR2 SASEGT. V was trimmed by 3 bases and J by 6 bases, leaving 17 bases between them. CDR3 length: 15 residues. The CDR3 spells CASSERGLGNPEAFF. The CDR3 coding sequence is TGTGCCAGCAGTGAGAGGGGTTTGGGCAACCCTGAAGCTTTCTTT.

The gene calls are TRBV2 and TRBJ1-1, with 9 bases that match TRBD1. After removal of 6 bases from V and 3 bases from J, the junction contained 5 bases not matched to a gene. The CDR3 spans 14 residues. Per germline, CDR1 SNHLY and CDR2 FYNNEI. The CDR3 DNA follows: TGTGCCAGCAGGAGAACAGGGGGCCACACTGAAGCTTTCTTT. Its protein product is CASRRTGGHTEAFF. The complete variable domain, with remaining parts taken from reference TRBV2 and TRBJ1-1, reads EPEVTQTPSHQVTQMGQEVILRCVPISNHLYFYWYRQILGQKVEFLVSFYNNEISEKSEIFDDQFSVERPDGSNFTLKIRSTKLEDSAMYFCASRRTGGHTEAFFGQGTRLTVV.

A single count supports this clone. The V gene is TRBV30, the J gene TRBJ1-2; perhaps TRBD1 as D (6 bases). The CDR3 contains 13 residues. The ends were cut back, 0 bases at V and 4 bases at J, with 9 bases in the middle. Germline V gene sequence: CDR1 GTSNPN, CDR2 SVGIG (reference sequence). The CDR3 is CAWSVGASYGYTF. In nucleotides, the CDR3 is TGTGCCTGGAGTGTGGGGGCCTCCTATGGCTACACCTTC. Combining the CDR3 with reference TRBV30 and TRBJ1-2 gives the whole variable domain SQTIHQWPATLVQPVGSPLSLECTVEGTSNPNLYWYRQAAGRGLQLLFYSVGIGQISSEVPQNLSASRPQDRQFILSSKKLLLSDSGFYLCAWSVGASYGYTFGSGTRLTVV.

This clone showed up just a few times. CDR3 DNA sequence: TGTGCCAGCAGCTTGGCCCAGGGGGCAGGGGTGAACACTGAAGCTTTCTTT. It is translated as CASSLAQGAGVNTEAFF. This sequence joins TRBV5-5 and TRBJ1-1; 8 bases fit TRBD1. J lost 0 bases, V lost 0 bases, and 7 bases had no gene match. The V gene's germline CDR1 is SGHKS and CDR2 YYEKEE (reference sequence). The CDR3 runs 17 residues.

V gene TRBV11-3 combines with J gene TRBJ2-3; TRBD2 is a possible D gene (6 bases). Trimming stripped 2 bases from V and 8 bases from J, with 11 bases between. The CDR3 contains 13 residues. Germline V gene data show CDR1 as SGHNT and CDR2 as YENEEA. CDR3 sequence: CASSLFREATQYF. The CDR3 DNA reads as TGTGCCAGCAGCTTATTCAGGGAGGCTACGCAGTATTTT.

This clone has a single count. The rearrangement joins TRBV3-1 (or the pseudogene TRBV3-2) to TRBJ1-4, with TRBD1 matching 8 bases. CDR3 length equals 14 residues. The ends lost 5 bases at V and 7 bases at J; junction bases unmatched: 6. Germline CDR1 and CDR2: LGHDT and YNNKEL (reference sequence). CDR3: CASSIGQGGEKLFF. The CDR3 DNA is TGTGCCAGCAGCATCGGACAGGGAGGTGAAAAACTGTTTTTT.

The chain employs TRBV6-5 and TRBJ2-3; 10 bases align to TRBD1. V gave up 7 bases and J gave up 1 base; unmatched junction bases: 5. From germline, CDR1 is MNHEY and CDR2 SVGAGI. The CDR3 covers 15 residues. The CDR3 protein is CASTFDRGRTDTQYF. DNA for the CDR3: TGTGCCAGCACATTCGACAGGGGGCGCACAGATACGCAGTATTTT.

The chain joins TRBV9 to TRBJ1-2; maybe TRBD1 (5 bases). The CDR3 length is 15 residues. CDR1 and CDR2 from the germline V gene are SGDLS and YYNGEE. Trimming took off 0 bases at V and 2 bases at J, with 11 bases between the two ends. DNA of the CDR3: TGTGCCAGCAGCGTAGGGGGGAACCTAAACTATGGCTACACCTTC. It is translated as CASSVGGNLNYGYTF. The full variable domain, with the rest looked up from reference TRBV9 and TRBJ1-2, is DSGVTQTPKHLITATGQRVTLRCSPRSGDLSVYWYQQSLDQGLQFLIQYYNGEERAKGNILERFSAQQFPDLHSELNLSSLELGDSALYFCASSVGGNLNYGYTFGSGTRLTVV.

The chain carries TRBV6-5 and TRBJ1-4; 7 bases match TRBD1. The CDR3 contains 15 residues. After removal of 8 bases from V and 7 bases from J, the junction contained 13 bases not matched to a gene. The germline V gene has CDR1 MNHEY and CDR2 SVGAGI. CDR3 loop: CASGTGTVRPEKLFF. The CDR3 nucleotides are TGTGCCAGCGGTACGGGGACAGTTCGGCCTGAAAAACTGTTTTTT.

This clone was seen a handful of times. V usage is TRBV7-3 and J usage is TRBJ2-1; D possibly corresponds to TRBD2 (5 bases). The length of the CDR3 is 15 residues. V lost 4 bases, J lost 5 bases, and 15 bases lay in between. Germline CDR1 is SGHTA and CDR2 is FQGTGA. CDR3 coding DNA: TGTGCCAGCAGCTCATCGGGATTATTAAACAATGAGCAGTTCTTC. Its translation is CASSSSGLLNNEQFF.

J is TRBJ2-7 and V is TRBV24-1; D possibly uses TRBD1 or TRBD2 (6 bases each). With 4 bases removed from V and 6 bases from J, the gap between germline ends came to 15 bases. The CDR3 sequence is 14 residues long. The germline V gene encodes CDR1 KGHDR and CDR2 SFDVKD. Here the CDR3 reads CATSDPRRGTEQYF. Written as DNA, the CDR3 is TGTGCCACCAGTGACCCCCGGAGGGGGACCGAGCAGTACTTC.

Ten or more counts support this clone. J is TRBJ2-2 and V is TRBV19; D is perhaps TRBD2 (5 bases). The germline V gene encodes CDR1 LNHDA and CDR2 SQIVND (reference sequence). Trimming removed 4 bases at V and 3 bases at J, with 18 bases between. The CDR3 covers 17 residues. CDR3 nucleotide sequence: TGTGCCAGTAGTACAGATGACCGGCGGACTCACACCGGGGAGCTGTTTTTT. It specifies CASSTDDRRTHTGELFF.

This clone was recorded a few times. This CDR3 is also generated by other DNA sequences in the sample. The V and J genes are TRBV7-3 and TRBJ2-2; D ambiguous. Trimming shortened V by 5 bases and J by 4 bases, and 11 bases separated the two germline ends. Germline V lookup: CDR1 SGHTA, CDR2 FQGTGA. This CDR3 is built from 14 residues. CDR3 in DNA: TGTGCCAGCAGCCCGACGTCTGGCACCGGGGAGCTGTTTTTT. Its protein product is CASSPTSGTGELFF.